This paragraph reports one T cell receptor beta chain. This specimen comes from a study of blood T cell repertoires in COVID-19. Study overall: The origin of the acute and convalescent COVID-19 samples was the United States, Italy and Spain. T cells, B-cell-depleted T cells, or PBMCs supplied cDNA or gDNA.

Profiled with immunoSEQ multiplex PCR; TCRdb holds only in-frame clones, not every one. The top ten hold nearly 3.5% of the sample, which has around 160,000 clones, over 70% seen once. This CDR3 region has 15 residues. Trimming at V came to 2 bases and at J to 2 bases, leaving 6 bases not matched to a gene. CDR1 and CDR2 from the germline V gene are MNHNS and SASEGT. Individuals drawn from 20 to 30 US areas were about 18 to 100 years old. Participants reported their clinical history, and cohort assignment relied on those reports. The chain combines TRBV6-1 with TRBJ2-7; 7 bases align to TRBD1. This receptor was taken from a woman in her fifties or sixties who had recovered from COVID-19. Sequenced input: PBMCs or T cells enriched from blood (not recorded which). The CDR3 loop is CASSETGAAAYEQYF. In nucleotides, the CDR3 is TGTGCCAGCAGTGAAACAGGGGCCGCAGCCTACGAGCAGTACTTC.